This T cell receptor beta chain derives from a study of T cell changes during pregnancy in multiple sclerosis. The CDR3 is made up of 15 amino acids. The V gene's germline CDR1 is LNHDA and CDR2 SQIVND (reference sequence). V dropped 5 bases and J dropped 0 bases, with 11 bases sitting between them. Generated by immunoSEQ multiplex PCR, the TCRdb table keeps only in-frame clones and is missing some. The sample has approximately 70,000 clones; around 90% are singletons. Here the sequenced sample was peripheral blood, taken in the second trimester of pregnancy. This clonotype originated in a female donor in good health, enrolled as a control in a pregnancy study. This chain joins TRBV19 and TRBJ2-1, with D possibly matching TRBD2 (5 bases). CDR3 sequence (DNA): TGTGCCAGTAGTCCAGCGGAGAGCTCCTACAATGAGCAGTTCTTC. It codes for CASSPAESSYNEQFF.